The 12 T cell receptor beta chains presented below share a single source sample, sequenced in a study of blood T cell repertoires in COVID-19. Libraries were prepared by immunoSEQ multiplex PCR; TCRdb keeps only in-frame clonotypes and omits some of them. Seen here are approximately 90,000 clones, 75% to 90% observed once, and the top ten hold approximately 21%. Sequencing used peripheral blood. Receptor source: a woman at least 80 years old with acute or convalescent COVID-19.

V gene TRBV5-1 combines with J gene TRBJ1-5; the match to TRBD1 covers 8 bases. The germline V gene has CDR1 SGHRS and CDR2 YFSETQ. The CDR3 is 17 residues long. Trimming at V came to 0 bases and at J to 4 bases, leaving 9 bases not matched to a gene. CDR3 residues: CASSLGLTGESNQPQHF. The CDR3 nucleotides are TGCGCCAGCAGCTTGGGACTGACAGGGGAATCAAATCAGCCCCAGCATTTT.

This clone was seen just once. The rearrangement joins TRBV5-4 to TRBJ2-7, with 15 bases matching TRBD2. This CDR3 has 15 residues. With 4 bases clipped from V and 5 bases from J, the junction kept 4 bases outside the gene matches. From germline, CDR1 is SGHNT and CDR2 YYREEE (reference sequence). CDR3 DNA sequence: TGTGCCAGCAGCGGGGGACTAGCGGGGGGAAACGAGCAGTACTTC. This translates into CASSGGLAGGNEQYF.

The chain has TRBV11-2 and TRBJ2-2, with D possibly matching TRBD1 (5 bases). The V end was cut by 1 base, the J end by 6 bases, with 6 bases between. Germline CDR1 reads SGHAT; CDR2 reads FQNNGV. The CDR3 runs 13 residues. The CDR3 nucleotides read TGTGCCAGCAGCTTAGTGGGGCCCGGGGAGCTGTTTTTT. Translated, it gives CASSLVGPGELFF.

The chain couples TRBV7-2 to TRBJ1-1; 7 positions match TRBD1. V was pared by 3 bases and J by 4 bases, with 2 bases of the junction left unmatched. This CDR3 has 13 amino acids. Germline V gene data show CDR1 as SGHTA and CDR2 as FQGNSA. The CDR3 here is CASSFRQGTEAFF. The CDR3 bases are TGTGCCAGCAGCTTCCGACAGGGCACTGAAGCTTTCTTT.

A single count supports this clone. This chain joins TRBV10-3 and TRBJ2-7; D possibly corresponds to TRBD2 (6 bases). Looked up from germline, CDR1 is ENHRY and CDR2 is SYGVKD. The CDR3 runs 14 residues. Deletions cut 3 bases from V and 2 bases from J, with 11 bases between. CDR3 region: CAISDGRRPYEQYF. CDR3 sequence (DNA): TGTGCCATCAGTGACGGGAGACGCCCCTACGAGCAGTACTTC.

The chain couples TRBV27 to TRBJ2-7, with 9 bases fitting TRBD2. V shed 4 bases and J 6 bases; nucleotides not matched to a gene: 7. The CDR3 has 14 residues. Germline loops: CDR1 MNHEY, CDR2 SMNVEV (reference sequence). CDR3 residues: CASSSSGIEGEQYF. The CDR3 bases are TGTGCCAGCAGTTCTAGCGGGATTGAAGGCGAGCAGTACTTC.

The CDR3 loop is CASSFAGRGTDTQYF. The DNA of the CDR3 is TGTGCCAGCAGTTTCGCGGGACGGGGCACAGATACGCAGTATTTT. The V and J genes are TRBV6-6 and TRBJ2-3, with D perhaps matching TRBD2 (6 bases). The CDR3 has 15 residues. In germline, CDR1 is MNHNY, CDR2 SVGAGI (reference sequence). V was shortened by 4 bases and J by 1 base, with 12 bases between the two germline ends.

The chain couples TRBV9 to TRBJ1-2, with 7 nucleotides matching TRBD1. Trimming took 3 bases from V and 4 from J; bases not matched to a gene: 9. Germline CDR1 reads SGDLS; CDR2 reads YYNGEE. The CDR3 contains 15 residues. CDR3 in DNA: TGTGCCAGCAGCGCAGGGACAGCAACTCTCTATGGCTACACCTTC. Translated: CASSAGTATLYGYTF.

The chain employs TRBV20-1 and TRBJ1-5, with D possibly being TRBD1 (6 bases). Trimming removed 4 bases from V and 14 bases from J, with 12 bases in between. Germline V gives CDR1 DFQATT, CDR2 SNEGSKA (reference sequence). This CDR3 region has 10 residues. CDR3 region: CSATDSREHF. The CDR3, as DNA: TGCAGTGCTACGGACAGCCGAGAGCATTTT.

This chain connects TRBV5-1 to TRBJ2-2, with 9 nucleotides matching TRBD1. V dropped 5 bases and J dropped 4; count of bases not matched to a gene: 6. Germline CDR1 is SGHRS and CDR2 is YFSETQ. There are 15 residues in the CDR3. This CDR3 is CASSSGQGFTGELFF. CDR3 in DNA: TGCGCCAGCAGTTCCGGACAGGGGTTCACCGGGGAGCTGTTTTTT. Supplemented by reference TRBV5-1 and TRBJ2-2, the full variable domain reads KAGVTQTPRYLIKTRGQQVTLSCSPISGHRSVSWYQQTPGQGLQFLFEYFSETQRNKGNFPGRFSGRQFSNSRSEMNVSTLELGDSALYLCASSSGQGFTGELFFGEGSRLTVL.

The chain uses TRBV7-2 and TRBJ2-3; 9 bases map to TRBD2. J gave up 4 bases and V 1 base, and 6 bases lay outside the gene matches. CDR3 length equals 16 residues. From germline, CDR1 is SGHTA and CDR2 FQGNSA. Here the CDR3 DNA reads TGTGCCAGCAGCTTAGACCGCGGGAGGGCCGCAGATACGCAGTATTTT. This sequence encodes CASSLDRGRAADTQYF.

V gene TRBV5-5 combines with J gene TRBJ2-1; tentatively, D is TRBD1 (5 bases). V was cut by 0 bases and J by 4 bases, with 14 bases left in between. Germline CDR1 SGHKS, CDR2 YYEKEE (reference sequence). This CDR3 contains 16 residues. Here the CDR3 reads CASSLGAQVVYNEQFF. For the CDR3, the DNA is TGTGCCAGCAGCTTGGGGGCACAGGTAGTTTACAATGAGCAGTTCTTC.